One and the same sample provided the 8 T cell receptor beta chains below, sequenced in a study of OX40 agonist ivuxolimab in advanced cancers. The table came from immunoSEQ multiplex PCR; TCRdb's copy has only in-frame clones and leaves some out. The sample has 65,000 to 95,000 clones, about 86% seen once. Here the sequenced sample was CD4+ or CD8+ T cells sorted from blood, taken in a trial of the OX40 agonist ivuxolimab. These receptors all come from an adult with an advanced solid tumor such as melanoma, head and neck, liver or kidney cancer.

The chain recombines TRBV6-6 with TRBJ1-3; no clear D gene. Looked up from germline, CDR1 is MNHNY and CDR2 is SVGAGI (reference sequence). CDR3 size: 15 residues. Trimming took off 6 bases at V and 0 bases at J, with 12 bases between the two ends. As DNA, the CDR3 is TGTGCCAGCAGCCGTACGGAACTCTCTGGAAACACCATATATTTT. Amino acids: CASSRTELSGNTIYF.

This clone was picked up one time. The chain has TRBV28 and TRBJ1-1; a weak D match, TRBD1 (6 bases). In germline, CDR1 is MDHEN, CDR2 SYDVKM. The CDR3 covers 17 residues. V was shortened by 7 bases and J by 0 bases, with 21 bases between the two germline ends. The CDR3 reads CASNFGAGDILNTEAFF. CDR3 DNA: TGTGCCAGCAATTTCGGGGCAGGGGATATACTGAACACTGAAGCTTTCTTT. The variable domain in full, with the rest retrieved from reference TRBV28 and TRBJ1-1, is DVKVTQSSRYLVKRTGEKVFLECVQDMDHENMFWYRQDPGLGLRLIYFSYDVKMKEKGDIPEGYSVSREKKERFSLILESASTNQTSMYLCASNFGAGDILNTEAFFGQGTRLTVV.

This chain uses TRBV19 with TRBJ2-1; perhaps TRBD2 as D (6 bases). V lost 3 bases, J lost 6 bases, and 15 bases lay in between. This CDR3 spans 15 amino acids. CDR1 is LNHDA, CDR2 SQIVND, per germline (reference sequence). CDR3 residues: CASSIKEAGRNEQFF. The CDR3 DNA sequence: TGTGCCAGTAGTATTAAAGAAGCGGGTCGCAATGAGCAGTTCTTC.

The chain couples TRBV19 to TRBJ1-5; 8 positions agree with TRBD1. Germline V lookup: CDR1 LNHDA, CDR2 SQIVND (reference sequence). V was pared by 5 bases and J by 4 bases, with 7 bases of the junction left unmatched. The CDR3 runs 15 residues. CDR3 protein: CASSPDRQGNQPQHF. CDR3 in DNA: TGTGCCAGTAGTCCCGACCGACAGGGGAATCAGCCCCAGCATTTT.

The chain joins TRBV5-4 to TRBJ2-3; 7 bases match TRBD1. Germline values: CDR1 SGHNT, CDR2 YYREEE (reference sequence). The CDR3 runs to 15 residues. V shed 3 bases and J 0 bases; nucleotides not matched to a gene: 4. The CDR3 DNA follows: TGTGCCAGCAGCTGGACAGGCCTAAGCACAGATACGCAGTATTTT. This encodes CASSWTGLSTDTQYF. Variable domain in full (rest from reference TRBV5-4 and TRBJ2-3): ETGVTQSPTHLIKTRGQQVTLRCSSQSGHNTVSWYQQALGQGPQFIFQYYREEENGRGNFPPRFSGLQFPNYSSELNVNALELDDSALYLCASSWTGLSTDTQYFGPGTRLTVL.

This clone came up once. The chain combines TRBV5-4 with TRBJ1-3, with D possibly being TRBD1 (6 bases). Between the trimmed V and J ends, which lost 0 bases and 4 bases, there was a span of 11 bases. Germline values: CDR1 SGHNT, CDR2 YYREEE (reference sequence). The CDR3 is made up of 15 amino acids. CDR3 nucleotide sequence: TGTGCCAGCAGCTTGGGGCAGGGGTACGGAAACACCATATATTTT. It specifies CASSLGQGYGNTIYF.

The chain combines TRBV7-6 with TRBJ2-1; TRBD2 is a possible D gene (5 bases). Germline V gene lookup returns CDR1 SGHVS and CDR2 FNYEAQ. This CDR3 is built from 15 residues. Trimming shortened V by 0 bases and J by 0 bases, and 6 bases separated the two germline ends. The DNA for the CDR3 is TGTGCCAGCAGCTTAGCGGGGAGCTCCTACAATGAGCAGTTCTTC. Its protein is CASSLAGSSYNEQFF.

The chain is built from TRBV28 and TRBJ2-7; the D gene is possibly TRBD1 (7 bases). The germline V gene has CDR1 MDHEN and CDR2 SYDVKM. Trimming took 6 bases from V and 0 from J, leaving 15 bases between them. This CDR3 is 15 amino acids long. The DNA of the CDR3 is TGTGCCAGCAGCCCTGCGGGGACAGTCTCCTACGAGCAGTACTTC. It specifies CASSPAGTVSYEQYF.